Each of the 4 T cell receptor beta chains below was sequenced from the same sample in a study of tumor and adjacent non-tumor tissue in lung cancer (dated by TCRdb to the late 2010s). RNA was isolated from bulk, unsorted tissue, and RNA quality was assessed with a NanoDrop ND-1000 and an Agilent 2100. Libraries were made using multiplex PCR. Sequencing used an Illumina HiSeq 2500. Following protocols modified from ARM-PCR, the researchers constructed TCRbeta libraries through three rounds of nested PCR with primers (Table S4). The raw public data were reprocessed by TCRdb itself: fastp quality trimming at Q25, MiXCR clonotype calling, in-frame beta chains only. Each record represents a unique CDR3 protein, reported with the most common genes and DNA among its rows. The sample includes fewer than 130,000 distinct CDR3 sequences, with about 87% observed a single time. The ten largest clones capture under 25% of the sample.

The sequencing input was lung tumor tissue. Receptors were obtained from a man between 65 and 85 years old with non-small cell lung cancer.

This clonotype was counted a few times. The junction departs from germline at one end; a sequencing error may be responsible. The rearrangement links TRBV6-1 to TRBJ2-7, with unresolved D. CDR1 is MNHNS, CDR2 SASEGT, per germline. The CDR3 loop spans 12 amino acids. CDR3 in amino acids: CASSRTAYEQYF. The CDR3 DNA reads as TGTGCCAGCAGTCGGACCGCCTACGAGCAATACTTC.

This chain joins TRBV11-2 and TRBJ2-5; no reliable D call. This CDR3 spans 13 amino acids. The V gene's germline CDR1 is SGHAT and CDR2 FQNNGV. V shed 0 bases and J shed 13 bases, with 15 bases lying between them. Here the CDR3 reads CASSLDPRLASYF. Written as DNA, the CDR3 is TGTGCCAGCAGCTTAGATCCCAGACTGGCTTCGTACTTC.

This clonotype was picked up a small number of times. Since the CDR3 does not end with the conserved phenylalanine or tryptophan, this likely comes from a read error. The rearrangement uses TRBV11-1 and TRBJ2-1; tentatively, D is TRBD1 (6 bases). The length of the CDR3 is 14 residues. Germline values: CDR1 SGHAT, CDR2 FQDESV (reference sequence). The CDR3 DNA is TGTGCTAGCAGTTTAGACAGGCATTTCAATGAGCAGTTCCTC. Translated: CASSLDRHFNEQFL.

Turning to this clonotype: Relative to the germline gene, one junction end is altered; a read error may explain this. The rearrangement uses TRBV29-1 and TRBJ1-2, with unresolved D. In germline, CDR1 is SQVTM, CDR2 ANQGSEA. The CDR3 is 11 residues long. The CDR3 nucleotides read TGCAGCGTTGCAGACGGTTATGGCTACATGTTC. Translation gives CSVADGYGYMF.